This entry lists 20 T cell receptor beta chains sequenced from one sample in a study of cytomegalovirus exposure and HLA in healthy donors. It was with 60 Vbeta and 13 Jbeta primers that the PCR ran. Profiling relied on immunoSEQ multiplex PCR, and the TCRdb table lists in-frame clones only, not all of them. Of just over 200,000 clones in the sample, under 85% were seen once. Sequencing used PBMCs. The source of these receptors is a man aged 50-60 years in good health and CMV-seronegative.

The rearrangement uses TRBV18 and TRBJ2-5; D perhaps matches TRBD1 (5 bases). V was shortened by 3 bases and J by 2 bases, with 10 bases between the two germline ends. The CDR3 is made up of 14 amino acids. Germline CDR1 KGHSH, CDR2 LQKENI. The DNA of the CDR3 is TGTGCCAGCTCACCCGGCAGGGAACAAGAGACCCAGTACTTC. This sequence encodes CASSPGREQETQYF.

Comments on this clone: The junction differs from germline at one of its ends, possibly a read error. The V call is TRBV25-1, the J call TRBJ2-6, with D possibly matching TRBD1 (5 bases). The CDR3 totals 17 residues. Per the germline V gene, CDR1 is MGHDK and CDR2 is SYGVNS. CDR3 in amino acids: CASSEFGVSTGANGLTF. CDR3 bases: TGTGCCAGCAGTGAATTTGGGGTCTCCACTGGGGCCAACGGCCTGACTTTC. Combining the CDR3 with reference TRBV25-1 and TRBJ2-6 gives the whole variable domain EADIYQTPRYLVIGTGKKITLECSQTMGHDKMYWYQQDPGMELHLIHYSYGVNSTEKGDLSSESTVSRIRTEHFPLTLESARPSHTSQYLCASSEFGVSTGANGLTFGAGSRLTVL.

The chain uses TRBV5-1 and TRBJ2-1; 11 nucleotides line up with TRBD1. Losses at the gene ends were 3 bases for V and 2 bases for J; bases not matched to a gene: 1. Germline CDR1 SGHRS, CDR2 YFSETQ. The CDR3 totals 15 residues. The CDR3 loop is CASSWGQGAYNEQFF. DNA of the CDR3: TGCGCCAGCAGCTGGGGACAGGGGGCCTACAATGAGCAGTTCTTC.

The J gene is TRBJ2-7, the V gene TRBV30, with TRBD1 matching 7 bases. Germline CDR1 is GTSNPN and CDR2 is SVGIG (reference sequence). The CDR3 runs 14 residues. Germline trimming cut 4 bases from V and 1 base from J; bases unmatched to any gene: 7. CDR3 nucleotide sequence: TGTGCCTGGAACCGACGGGACAGATCCTACGAGCAGTACTTC. It translates to CAWNRRDRSYEQYF.

Here the CDR3 reads CASSPGSSYEQYF. The CDR3 bases are TGCGCCAGCAGCCCGGGAAGCTCCTACGAGCAGTACTTC. V and J are TRBV5-1 and TRBJ2-7, with D tentatively TRBD2 (5 bases). This CDR3 comprises 13 residues. The ends were cut back, 4 bases at V and 0 bases at J, with 8 bases in the middle. Germline V CDR1 and CDR2: SGHRS, YFSETQ.

The J gene is TRBJ2-7, the V gene TRBV19, with TRBD1 identical over 11 bases. The CDR3 runs to 15 residues. In germline, CDR1 is LNHDA, CDR2 SQIVND (reference sequence). The J segment lost 0 bases and the V segment lost 7 bases, leaving 5 bases of the junction unmatched. The CDR3 region is CASTGTGGPSYEQYF. The DNA for the CDR3 is TGTGCCAGTACCGGGACAGGGGGTCCCTCCTACGAGCAGTACTTC. Filled out from reference TRBV19 and TRBJ2-7, the complete variable domain reads DGGITQSPKYLFRKEGQNVTLSCEQNLNHDAMYWYRQDPGQGLRLIYYSQIVNDFQKGDIAEGYSVSREKKESFPLTVTSAQKNPTAFYLCASTGTGGPSYEQYFGPGTRLTVT.

V gene TRBV5-4 combines with J gene TRBJ2-5, with 7 bases fitting TRBD1. The V gene end was trimmed by 2 bases and the J gene end by 5 bases; junction bases not matched to a gene: 9. The germline V gene encodes CDR1 SGHNT and CDR2 YYREEE (reference sequence). CDR3 length: 15 residues. DNA of the CDR3: TGTGCCAGCAGCTTAAGCACAGGGGATTGGGAGACCCAGTACTTC. Its protein is CASSLSTGDWETQYF.

The gene calls are TRBV28 and TRBJ2-3; 9 bases agree with TRBD1. Germline loops: CDR1 MDHEN, CDR2 SYDVKM. There are 12 residues in the CDR3. Trimming took 8 bases from V and 11 from J; bases not matched to a gene: 8. The CDR3 bases are TGTGCCAGCCTCACAGGGGGCGCGAAGCAGTATTTT. Its protein is CASLTGGAKQYF.

The chain's CDR3 is CASSGKTGNTIYF. CDR3 DNA sequence: TGTGCCAGCTCCGGGAAAACTGGAAACACCATATATTTT. The rearrangement links TRBV9 to TRBJ1-3; no definite D call. V was clipped by 7 bases and J by 2 bases, with 10 bases between them. The germline V gene has CDR1 SGDLS and CDR2 YYNGEE. The CDR3 is made up of 13 amino acids.

The chain has TRBV27 and TRBJ1-1, with a tentative D call TRBD1 (5 bases). The length of the CDR3 is 14 residues. The germline V gene encodes CDR1 MNHEY and CDR2 SMNVEV (reference sequence). The V end lost 11 bases, the J end lost 6 bases, and 22 bases lay between the germline ends. CDR3 bases: TGTGCCTCCCAACGGCAGGGTGGTGAACCTGAAGCTTTCTTT. The encoded protein is CASQRQGGEPEAFF.

The chain combines TRBV7-6 with TRBJ2-7; the D gene is possibly TRBD1 (6 bases). This CDR3 region has 16 residues. Deletions cut 1 base from V and 5 bases from J, with 18 bases between. Germline V gene sequence: CDR1 SGHVS, CDR2 FNYEAQ. CDR3 sequence reads: CASSLGQKTGNNEQYF. CDR3 nucleotides: TGTGCCAGCAGCTTAGGCCAAAAGACAGGTAATAACGAGCAGTACTTC.

The chain is built from TRBV19 and TRBJ1-2, with TRBD1 as a possible D gene (5 bases). Trimming took off 7 bases at V and 8 bases at J, with 14 bases between the two ends. CDR1 and CDR2 (germline): LNHDA, SQIVND (reference sequence). This CDR3 contains 12 residues. The chain's CDR3 is CASTRRGVGYTF. Written as DNA, the CDR3 is TGTGCCAGTACCCGCCGGGGGGTCGGCTACACCTTC.

This chain uses TRBV7-2 with TRBJ1-5; D is undetermined. There are 15 residues in the CDR3. CDR1 SGHTA and CDR2 FQGNSA come from the germline V gene. Trimming shortened V by 2 bases and J by 0 bases, and 8 bases separated the two germline ends. The CDR3, as DNA: TGTGCCAGCAGCTTACGGGTATATAGCAATCAGCCCCAGCATTTT. This sequence encodes CASSLRVYSNQPQHF.

The chain joins TRBV6-1 to TRBJ2-5, with no clear D. The CDR3 is made up of 14 amino acids. Between the trimmed V and J ends, which lost 7 bases and 2 bases, there was a span of 14 bases. From germline, CDR1 is MNHNS and CDR2 SASEGT. The CDR3 nucleotides read TGTGCCAGCACTTCGCCGAGTAGACAAGAGACCCAGTACTTC. Translating it yields CASTSPSRQETQYF.

V gene TRBV5-1 combines with J gene TRBJ2-7; D may be TRBD1 (6 bases). Trimming removed 4 bases from V and 0 bases from J, with 11 bases in between. Germline V lookup: CDR1 SGHRS, CDR2 YFSETQ. This CDR3 region has 14 residues. The CDR3 protein is CASSPTGNSYEQYF. The CDR3 coding sequence is TGCGCCAGCAGCCCCACAGGGAACTCCTACGAGCAGTACTTC.

The chain couples TRBV19 to TRBJ1-2, with unresolved D. V gave up 0 bases and J gave up 1 base, with 9 bases separating them. Germline V gene sequence: CDR1 LNHDA, CDR2 SQIVND (reference sequence). The CDR3 covers 15 residues. In DNA, the CDR3 is TGTGCCAGTAGTATAGATCGAGAAGTTAACTATGGCTACACCTTC. It codes for CASSIDREVNYGYTF.

This chain connects TRBV18 to TRBJ1-2; 8 nucleotides match TRBD1. The V gene's germline CDR1 is KGHSH and CDR2 LQKENI. The CDR3 runs to 14 residues. V shed 3 bases, J shed 7 bases, and the junction held 7 bases outside the gene matches. CDR3 protein: CASSPGTGFGGYTF. As DNA, the CDR3 is TGTGCCAGCTCACCTGGGACAGGCTTTGGTGGCTACACCTTC.

This chain uses TRBV5-4 with TRBJ2-2; weak D call: TRBD2 (6 bases). The CDR3 has 14 residues. Germline V gene data show CDR1 as SGHNT and CDR2 as YYREEE (reference sequence). Trimming took off 6 bases at V and 6 bases at J, with 15 bases between the two ends. CDR3 sequence: CASTRGGVAGELFF. The CDR3, as DNA: TGTGCCAGCACTCGAGGAGGGGTAGCCGGGGAGCTGTTTTTT.

The chain couples TRBV6-6 to TRBJ1-2; D unclear. This CDR3 is built from 14 residues. Trimming left V 1 base short and J 0 bases short, with 6 bases between. The germline V gene has CDR1 MNHNY and CDR2 SVGAGI (reference sequence). CDR3 loop: CASSYLQTNYGYTF. CDR3 bases: TGTGCCAGCAGTTACTTACAGACTAACTATGGCTACACCTTC.

V is TRBV6-5 and J is TRBJ2-2, with 12 bases that match TRBD2. This CDR3 is built from 15 residues. Germline V gene data show CDR1 as MNHEY and CDR2 as SVGAGI. After removal of 6 bases from V and 6 bases from J, the junction contained 5 bases not matched to a gene. This CDR3 is CASSRGLAGSGELFF. DNA of the CDR3: TGTGCCAGCAGCCGCGGACTAGCGGGATCCGGGGAGCTGTTTTTT.